The clone carrying this TCR beta chain was detected a few times. The sample is drawn from a study of blood T cell repertoires in COVID-19. Study information: Acute and convalescent COVID-19 specimens originated in the United States, Italy and Spain.

Germline values: CDR1 SNHLY, CDR2 FYNNEI. This CDR3 region has 16 residues. V lost 6 bases, J lost 4 bases, and 21 bases lay in between. Sequenced by immunoSEQ multiplex PCR; TCRdb stores in-frame clones only, minus some. Here the sample spans about 160,000 clones, roughly 79% being singletons. The V and J genes are TRBV2 and TRBJ1-2; perhaps TRBD1 as D (6 bases). Sequencing used peripheral blood. This TCR derives from a woman older than 75 with acute or convalescent COVID-19. The DNA for the CDR3 is TGTGCCAGCAGGGACGCGGACAGCGGCTTCTTCTATGGCTACACCTTC. As protein: CASRDADSGFFYGYTF.